The 2 T cell receptor beta chains in this list originate from one sample, sequenced in a study of TIL therapy for anti-PD-1-resistant metastatic lung cancer (dated by TCRdb to the early 2020s). Using bias-controlled multiplex PCR with the immunoSEQ v3 hsTCRB kit, the TCR beta CDR3 regions were amplified from genomic DNA. Here the immuneACCESS table is served through TCRdb, limited to in-frame sequences with V and J called. Missing clones are a known gap in these copies; in checked studies unresolved V genes cover under half, and the rest lacks a known reason. Counted in this sample were under 11,000 clones; 55% to 65% of them appeared once. Roughly an eighth of the sample belongs to the ten largest clones. Read against the paper, the sample's time point label means: pre-treatment sample, taken before nivolumab and TIL therapy. Excised metastases, mostly pleural nodules or supraclavicular lymph nodes, were used as baseline tumor samples and were taken from the same resection from which TIL were grown.

The sequencing used tumor tissue, collected at baseline. These receptors were taken from a person aged 25 to 79 with non-small cell lung cancer.

This clone was observed a handful of times. Sequence at one end of the junction differs from germline and may be a read error. The V and J genes are TRBV6-5 and TRBJ2-7; perhaps TRBD2 as D (6 bases). Germline assignment: CDR1 MNHEY and CDR2 SVGAGI. CDR3 length: 12 amino acids. The CDR3 DNA follows: TGTGCCAGCGAAAGTTACGGGACTCCAGAGGCCTTC. Protein product: CASESYGTPEAF.

The gene calls are TRBV28 and TRBJ1-1; D call uncertain. Germline V gives CDR1 MDHEN, CDR2 SYDVKM. CDR3 length: 14 amino acids. V gave up 4 bases and J gave up 2 bases, with 11 bases separating them. The CDR3 region is CASSSRAFNTEAFF. CDR3 nucleotides: TGTGCCAGCAGTTCAAGGGCATTTAACACTGAAGCTTTCTTT.